This is a list of T cell receptor beta chains from one sample in a study of T-cell reconstitution after alpha-beta-depleted transplantation in children. TCRdb re-analysed the PCR reads in MiXCR, keeping a single row per CDR3 protein. The profile shows about 250,000 distinct CDR3 sequences, around 25% of them singletons. The specimen comprised PBMCs, mostly from graft donor cells, sampled 360 days after TCRalphabeta/CD19-depleted stem cell transplant. These receptors originate from a female patient aged 2-9 years who had a stem cell transplant for congenital amegakaryocytic thrombocytopenia, so the T cells may come from the graft donor. Both conserved end residues are part of each CDR3. The order of the fields is J gene, V gene, D gene, clone size, CDR3 protein, CDR3 DNA. A D gene is named only where the DNA matches it firmly. Only part of the rows carry a size: once, few, many, or a class if the clone is expanded.

j_call: TRBJ2-2; v_call: TRBV24-1; d_call: NA; clone_size: NA; cdr3_aa: CATSDSVGRTGELFF; cdr3_nt: TGTGCCACCAGTGATTCTGTCGGGCGTACCGGGGAGCTGTTTTTT
j_call: TRBJ1-4; v_call: TRBV12-3/TRBV12-4; d_call: NA; clone_size: few; cdr3_aa: CASSSRLATNEKLFF; cdr3_nt: TGTGCCAGCAGTTCTAGGCTTGCAACTAATGAAAAACTGTTTTTT
j_call: TRBJ2-7; v_call: TRBV7-6; d_call: TRBD2; clone_size: few; cdr3_aa: CASSSLAGGLYEQYF; cdr3_nt: TGTGCCAGCAGTTCTCTAGCGGGGGGACTCTACGAGCAGTACTTC
j_call: TRBJ2-5; v_call: TRBV18; d_call: TRBD2; clone_size: NA; cdr3_aa: CASTRGLAGHDHQETQYF; cdr3_nt: TGTGCCAGTACGAGGGGGCTAGCGGGGCACGATCACCAAGAGACCCAGTACTTC
j_call: TRBJ2-1; v_call: TRBV23-1; d_call: TRBD1; clone_size: few; cdr3_aa: CASSFRTGGPYNEQFF; cdr3_nt: TGCGCCAGCAGTTTTAGGACAGGGGGCCCCTACAATGAGCAGTTCTTC
j_call: TRBJ2-5; v_call: TRBV19; d_call: NA; clone_size: few; cdr3_aa: CASSVVGAGQETQYF; cdr3_nt: TGTGCCAGTAGTGTGGTAGGGGCAGGACAAGAGACCCAGTACTTC
j_call: TRBJ2-2; v_call: TRBV20-1; d_call: NA; clone_size: NA; cdr3_aa: CSARSGWSDATGELFF; cdr3_nt: TGCAGTGCTAGGTCTGGGTGGTCGGACGCCACCGGGGAGCTGTTTTTT
j_call: TRBJ1-1; v_call: TRBV7-9; d_call: TRBD1; clone_size: once; cdr3_aa: CASSPRDRGHRNTEAFF; cdr3_nt: TGTGCCAGCAGCCCACGCGACAGGGGTCACCGGAACACTGAAGCTTTCTTT
j_call: TRBJ2-1; v_call: TRBV3-1; d_call: TRBD1; clone_size: NA; cdr3_aa: CASSPDRVRGEQFF; cdr3_nt: TGTGCCAGCAGCCCCGACAGGGTTCGGGGTGAGCAGTTCTTC
j_call: TRBJ1-2; v_call: TRBV6-1; d_call: NA; clone_size: many; cdr3_aa: CASSDKFGQSYGYTF; cdr3_nt: TGTGCCAGCAGTGATAAATTCGGGCAGTCCTATGGCTACACCTTC
j_call: TRBJ1-1; v_call: TRBV5-1; d_call: NA; clone_size: many; cdr3_aa: CASSLNRYGEAFF; cdr3_nt: TGCGCCAGCAGCTTGAACAGGTACGGTGAAGCTTTCTTT
j_call: TRBJ1-1; v_call: TRBV10-3; d_call: TRBD1; clone_size: many; cdr3_aa: CAISDGQGYTEAFF; cdr3_nt: TGTGCCATCAGTGACGGACAGGGCTACACTGAAGCTTTCTTT
j_call: TRBJ2-7; v_call: TRBV14; d_call: NA; clone_size: once; cdr3_aa: CASSQVGGREQYF; cdr3_nt: TGTGCCAGCAGCCAAGTCGGAGGGCGGGAGCAGTACTTC
j_call: TRBJ2-2; v_call: TRBV5-1; d_call: TRBD2; clone_size: NA; cdr3_aa: CASSLAGTSGAGELFF; cdr3_nt: TGCGCCAGCAGCTTGGCAGGGACTAGCGGGGCCGGGGAGCTGTTTTTT
j_call: TRBJ2-5; v_call: TRBV10-3; d_call: TRBD2; clone_size: NA; cdr3_aa: CALSGTSLETQYF; cdr3_nt: TGTGCCCTAAGCGGGACTAGCTTAGAGACCCAGTACTTC
j_call: TRBJ1-3; v_call: TRBV6-5; d_call: NA; clone_size: NA; cdr3_aa: CASSYSILGSSGNTIYF; cdr3_nt: TGTGCCAGCAGTTACTCGATTTTAGGCAGCTCTGGAAACACCATATATTTT
j_call: TRBJ2-3; v_call: TRBV5-6; d_call: NA; clone_size: few; cdr3_aa: CASSSTRPGTDTQYF; cdr3_nt: TGTGCCAGCAGCTCGACTAGGCCGGGCACAGATACGCAGTATTTT
j_call: TRBJ1-1; v_call: TRBV12-3/TRBV12-4; d_call: NA; clone_size: NA; cdr3_aa: CASSLARQMNTEAFF; cdr3_nt: TGTGCCAGCAGTTTAGCGCGGCAGATGAACACTGAAGCTTTCTTT
j_call: TRBJ1-5; v_call: TRBV4-2; d_call: NA; clone_size: NA; cdr3_aa: CASSQDSQGRQPQHF; cdr3_nt: TGTGCCAGCAGCCAAGATTCCCAGGGGCGGCAGCCCCAGCATTTT
j_call: TRBJ1-2; v_call: TRBV7-9; d_call: NA; clone_size: NA; cdr3_aa: CASSLSGIYGYTF; cdr3_nt: TGTGCCAGCAGCTTATCTGGCATCTATGGCTACACCTTC
j_call: TRBJ2-1; v_call: TRBV7-8; d_call: TRBD2; clone_size: few; cdr3_aa: CASSLGGGYWFEQFF; cdr3_nt: TGTGCCAGCAGCTTAGGGGGGGGGTACTGGTTCGAGCAGTTCTTC
j_call: TRBJ2-7; v_call: TRBV18; d_call: NA; clone_size: many; cdr3_aa: CASYHQYLAETYEQYF; cdr3_nt: TGTGCCAGCTATCACCAGTATCTAGCAGAGACCTACGAGCAGTACTTC
j_call: TRBJ2-1; v_call: TRBV10-2; d_call: NA; clone_size: few; cdr3_aa: CAIDRSLSYNEQFF; cdr3_nt: TGCGCCATCGATAGATCCCTCTCCTACAATGAGCAGTTCTTC
j_call: TRBJ2-7; v_call: TRBV12-3/TRBV12-4; d_call: NA; clone_size: few; cdr3_aa: CASTMTGSSYEQYF; cdr3_nt: TGTGCCAGCACTATGACAGGCAGCTCCTACGAGCAGTACTTC
j_call: TRBJ1-4; v_call: TRBV4-1; d_call: NA; clone_size: few; cdr3_aa: CASSQDQWFTRNEKLFF; cdr3_nt: TGCGCCAGCAGCCAAGATCAGTGGTTTACCCGTAATGAAAAACTGTTTTTT
j_call: TRBJ1-2; v_call: TRBV15; d_call: NA; clone_size: few; cdr3_aa: CATSRRLGGANYGYTF; cdr3_nt: TGTGCCACCAGCAGACGCTTAGGGGGAGCTAACTATGGCTACACCTTC
j_call: TRBJ2-1; v_call: TRBV2; d_call: NA; clone_size: few; cdr3_aa: CASSDSTALGSSYNEQFF; cdr3_nt: TGTGCCAGCAGTGACTCCACCGCACTAGGGAGCTCCTACAATGAGCAGTTCTTC
j_call: TRBJ2-3; v_call: TRBV15; d_call: NA; clone_size: NA; cdr3_aa: CATSRGVYGSTDTQYF; cdr3_nt: TGTGCCACCAGCAGAGGGGTGTATGGTAGCACAGATACGCAGTATTTT
j_call: TRBJ2-7; v_call: TRBV7-9; d_call: NA; clone_size: NA; cdr3_aa: CASSLALASYEQYF; cdr3_nt: TGTGCCAGCAGCTTAGCGCTAGCTAGCTACGAGCAGTACTTC
j_call: TRBJ1-2; v_call: TRBV29-1; d_call: TRBD1; clone_size: NA; cdr3_aa: CSVDPTGKDYGYTF; cdr3_nt: TGCAGCGTTGATCCGACAGGGAAGGACTATGGCTACACCTTC
j_call: TRBJ2-7; v_call: TRBV29-1; d_call: NA; clone_size: few; cdr3_aa: CSALGSATQYEQYF; cdr3_nt: TGCAGCGCCTTAGGCAGCGCGACTCAGTACGAGCAGTACTTC
j_call: TRBJ1-5; v_call: TRBV19; d_call: TRBD1; clone_size: few; cdr3_aa: CASIGTGGKRSNQPQHF; cdr3_nt: TGTGCCAGTATAGGGACAGGGGGTAAGAGGAGCAATCAGCCCCAGCATTTT
j_call: TRBJ2-1; v_call: TRBV6-6; d_call: NA; clone_size: once; cdr3_aa: CATASQGNEQFF; cdr3_nt: TGTGCCACCGCGTCCCAGGGGAATGAGCAGTTCTTC
j_call: TRBJ2-4; v_call: TRBV12-3/TRBV12-4; d_call: TRBD1; clone_size: few; cdr3_aa: CASSLQGARGIQYF; cdr3_nt: TGTGCCAGCAGTCTCCAGGGGGCGCGGGGCATTCAGTACTTC
j_call: TRBJ2-5; v_call: TRBV4-1; d_call: TRBD1; clone_size: NA; cdr3_aa: CASSPGTGDWQETQYF; cdr3_nt: TGCGCCAGCAGCCCCGGGACAGGGGATTGGCAAGAGACCCAGTACTTC
j_call: TRBJ2-5; v_call: TRBV28; d_call: NA; clone_size: many; cdr3_aa: CASSLMETQYF; cdr3_nt: TGTGCCAGCAGTTTAATGGAGACCCAGTACTTC
j_call: TRBJ2-3; v_call: TRBV5-1; d_call: TRBD2; clone_size: few; cdr3_aa: CASSSTGTSGPGGDTQYF; cdr3_nt: TGCGCCAGCAGCTCCACCGGGACTAGCGGGCCGGGAGGAGATACGCAGTATTTT
j_call: TRBJ2-7; v_call: TRBV6-2/TRBV6-3; d_call: TRBD1; clone_size: NA; cdr3_aa: CASSSDRVVNEQYF; cdr3_nt: TGTGCCAGCAGTTCAGACAGGGTGGTCAACGAGCAGTACTTC
j_call: TRBJ1-5; v_call: TRBV19; d_call: NA; clone_size: NA; cdr3_aa: CASSTQGGQPQHF; cdr3_nt: TGTGCCAGTAGTACACAGGGAGGCCAGCCCCAGCATTTT
j_call: TRBJ2-7; v_call: TRBV12-3/TRBV12-4; d_call: NA; clone_size: many; cdr3_aa: CASSQGGQGYEQYF; cdr3_nt: TGTGCCAGCAGCCAGGGTGGGCAGGGGTACGAGCAGTACTTC
j_call: TRBJ2-7; v_call: TRBV20-1; d_call: TRBD1; clone_size: few; cdr3_aa: CSAREARGISYEQYF; cdr3_nt: TGCAGTGCTAGAGAGGCCAGGGGGATCTCCTACGAGCAGTACTTC
j_call: TRBJ2-1; v_call: TRBV5-1; d_call: NA; clone_size: NA; cdr3_aa: CASSLATSYNEQFF; cdr3_nt: TGCGCCAGCAGCTTGGCTACCTCCTACAATGAGCAGTTCTTC
j_call: TRBJ2-7; v_call: TRBV7-2; d_call: NA; clone_size: NA; cdr3_aa: CASSRSSVQYF; cdr3_nt: TGTGCCAGCAGCCGTTCGTCCGTGCAGTACTTC
j_call: TRBJ2-1; v_call: TRBV4-1; d_call: TRBD2; clone_size: few; cdr3_aa: CASTPWAGAYNEQFF; cdr3_nt: TGCGCCAGCACCCCGTGGGCGGGGGCCTACAATGAGCAGTTCTTC
j_call: TRBJ2-1; v_call: TRBV20-1; d_call: NA; clone_size: NA; cdr3_aa: CSARDPDLFSYNEQFF; cdr3_nt: TGCAGTGCTAGAGATCCGGATCTGTTCTCCTACAATGAGCAGTTCTTC
j_call: TRBJ2-1; v_call: TRBV29-1; d_call: NA; clone_size: NA; cdr3_aa: CSVEGSDFNEQFF; cdr3_nt: TGCAGCGTTGAAGGGTCAGATTTCAATGAGCAGTTCTTC
j_call: TRBJ2-4; v_call: TRBV28; d_call: NA; clone_size: few; cdr3_aa: CASSFGESLWDIQYF; cdr3_nt: TGTGCCAGCAGTTTTGGAGAGAGCCTTTGGGACATTCAGTACTTC
j_call: TRBJ1-3; v_call: TRBV4-1; d_call: TRBD1; clone_size: few; cdr3_aa: CASSQRQGAGNTIYF; cdr3_nt: TGCGCCAGCAGCCAACGGCAGGGGGCTGGAAACACCATATATTTT
j_call: TRBJ2-7; v_call: TRBV6-5; d_call: TRBD1; clone_size: few; cdr3_aa: CASSYSNRGYEQYF; cdr3_nt: TGTGCCAGCAGTTACTCGAACAGGGGCTACGAGCAGTACTTC
j_call: TRBJ2-5; v_call: TRBV5-1; d_call: NA; clone_size: few; cdr3_aa: CASSSPMWGETQYF; cdr3_nt: TGCGCCAGCAGCTCCCCCATGTGGGGAGAGACCCAGTACTTC
j_call: TRBJ2-3; v_call: TRBV20-1; d_call: TRBD2; clone_size: NA; cdr3_aa: CSAAGTSGDTQYF; cdr3_nt: TGCAGTGCTGCCGGGACTAGCGGGGATACGCAGTATTTT
j_call: TRBJ2-1; v_call: TRBV12-3/TRBV12-4; d_call: TRBD2; clone_size: NA; cdr3_aa: CASSLWGRGHNEQFF; cdr3_nt: TGTGCCAGCAGTTTATGGGGGAGGGGCCACAATGAGCAGTTCTTC
j_call: TRBJ2-6; v_call: TRBV4-1; d_call: TRBD1; clone_size: many; cdr3_aa: CASSPGQGPGANVLTF; cdr3_nt: TGCGCCAGCAGCCCGGGACAGGGCCCTGGGGCCAACGTCCTGACTTTC